What follows describes a single T cell receptor beta chain. This clone occurred once. What antigen it recognizes has not been identified. Base qualities are not provided; no much larger clone lies one nucleotide away. Libraries were made using the immunoSEQ multiplex PCR assay. For the multiplex PCR, a mixture combining 60 forward primers for TCR Vbeta segments and 13 reverse primers for TCR Jbeta segments was used. Amplification of the CDR3 region of rearranged TCR beta genes was performed with a multiplex PCR assay on genomic DNA. The amplified TCR beta libraries were sequenced on the Illumina HiSeq System as 87-base-pair reads. In the original analysis: A later analysis counted about 82 million unique TCR beta chains across the 550 to 750 repertoires, and 10 million to 12 million of these chains were shared by at least two donors. A nearest-neighbor algorithm error-corrected the raw reads and collapsed the reads into unique sequences, merging closely related sequences to remove PCR and sequencing errors. To assign V, D and J gene segments, CDR3 sequences were aligned to IMGT reference sequences. Each retained sequence needed at least a six-nucleotide match to both a V gene segment and a J gene segment. Rearrangements were called productive when the CDR3 lacked stop codons and stayed in frame with V and J; all others were non-productive. Following IMGT convention, CDR3 was defined as the stretch from the second conserved V-encoded cysteine to the conserved J-encoded phenylalanine. Sequences without an unambiguous match to a single V gene segment were excluded from the earlier analysis of several hundred of the donors. In an earlier analysis of 587 of the donors, V segments were called functional above 56.7% productive rearrangements and were called segregating when the between-donor standard deviation exceeded 5%. A statistical classification framework was developed to diagnose cytomegalovirus status using the catalog of TCR beta chain sequences. A later analysis assigned V and J genes by comparing TCR nucleotide sequences with IMGT/GENE-DB human TR gene sequences. A later analysis assigned CDR3 sequences and most-parsimonious VDJ recombination scenarios with the TCRdist pipeline. A later analysis defined each TCR beta chain by its CDR3 amino acid sequence plus V-gene family, and excluded reads lacking a unique V-gene family. As a way to deal with suspected cross-contamination and a sequencing artifact, a later analysis dropped 592 nucleotide sequences that were highly shared and had low generation probability. In a later analysis, a clonal expansion index for each public chain was calculated from normalized within-repertoire ranks of inferred template counts. In a later analysis, generation probabilities were computed using a VDJ recombination model fitted to out-of-frame rearrangements, and the results were checked against IGoR. Hypergeometric tests were used in a later analysis to score TCR-TCR, TCR-HLA and TCR-CMV co-occurrence, with a repertoire-size bias correction applied to the TCR pairs. False discovery rates were estimated in a later analysis by permuting HLA or CMV assignments 20 times. A later analysis grouped co-occurring TCRs with DBSCAN, adding TCRdist sequence similarity when clustering within HLA-allele-positive subsets. Co-occurrence clustering excluded repertoires with fewer than 30,000 or more than 120,000 public chains, plus five with anomalous nucleotide sharing. TCRdb re-hosts the immuneACCESS table, in-frame sequences only. Its copies lack some clones; in the studies checked, an unresolved V gene accounts for under half of them, and the cause for the rest is not known. The V and J calls and clone size were taken over from that table, and D and trimming were inferred from the DNA. A total of tens of thousands of clones appear in this sample, 75% of them only once. The top ten clonotypes cover roughly a quarter of the sample.

This sample was taken from a study of cytomegalovirus exposure and HLA in healthy donors listed by TCRdb under 2017. A note on the overall study: According to an earlier analysis of a few hundred of the donors, 150 million to 200 million T cells yielded 90 million to 130 million unique TCR beta sequences and more than 250 Gb of sequence data. Besides the first cohort of 500 to 700 subjects, a separate validation cohort made up of some 110 different subjects was used. To predict cytomegalovirus infection status, the study brought together high-throughput TCR immunosequencing, statistical association of individual TCRs with disease status, and machine learning. On average, roughly 240,000 unique TCR beta nucleotide sequences were sequenced per donor among a few hundred genotyped donors of the cohort, with roughly a sixth of those sequences being non-productive. The study profiled the T cell repertoires of under 850 subjects by immunosequencing and related them to cytomegalovirus serostatus. The aim of the study was to test whether cataloging public T cell receptors could identify signatures of past pathogen exposure. An early release that covered some 630 HLA-typed donors contained about 300 gigabases of sequencing data and roughly 84 million unique TCR sequences. In a later genetic analysis, genome-wide SNP genotypes for 398 of the 666 donors were used, and that subset was treated as a discovery cohort. HLA typing included class I and class II loci at four-digit resolution. An earlier analysis of approximately 630 of the donors applied high-throughput TCR beta sequencing to assess whether each TCR beta V gene segment acted as functional or pseudogenic. All discovery cohort repertoires had been generated using a single sequencing platform. Of the 300 to 500 genotyped donors, less than 90% were placed in the genetic ancestry cluster associated with self-reported Caucasian donors. A later analysis re-examined previously published TCR beta repertoires from around 670 donors and added high-resolution HLA genotyping to investigate patterns of TCR occurrence. Typing coverage differed by locus: A, B, C, DRB1 and DQB1 were typed in roughly 629-640 donors, DQA1 in 522, DPA1 in 600 to 610, and DPB1 in around 440. Because of strong linkage in the cohort, 4 to 6 DR-DQ haplotypes were treated as single units for association and clustering. Donor age, sex, ethnicity and CMV serostatus were collected together with the repertoire data. Rather than drawing on any new phenotypic data, the later analysis identified candidate immune exposures from TCR beta sequences and the way those sequences occurred across donors. What the work shows at the level of the full study, not this receptor alone: Specific HLA alleles were associated with 15,000 to 20,000 TCR beta sequences at a false discovery rate of 0.05 in a later analysis. Compared with the roughly 700-donor mean, donors in an Asian-associated ancestry cluster had fewer N-insertions in productive TCRs, according to a later genetic analysis. Correlated functional status among segregating V segments might reflect linkage disequilibrium, but an unknown experimental factor could not be ruled out. Broadly in line with IMGT annotations, most TCR beta V segments showed up in productive rearrangements about 90% or about 30% of the time in an earlier analysis of approximately 600 of the donors. In a later analysis, several top co-occurrence clusters were reported to appear linked to parvovirus B19, influenza, CMV and Epstein-Barr virus. Most TCR sequences were seen in very few donors, while some public TCRs were found in many individuals. The 87-base-pair reads could not distinguish some IMGT-functional V segments, including TRBV6-2 and TRBV6-3, so those segments were excluded. An association between a missense DCLRE1C variant and V-gene and J-gene trimming of TCR beta chains was found in a later genetic analysis and replicated in an independent cohort. In a later analysis, HLA-associated TCR beta chains showed more clonal expansion and lower generation probabilities than non-associated chains that were equally common. Because HLA typing was unavailable for some donors at each locus, only the typed subset was used in association tests. According to a later analysis, most CMV-associated TCR beta chains appeared to be HLA-restricted, and the HLA associations seemed to be driven largely by CMV exposure. The classifier was reported to diagnose cytomegalovirus status with high specificity and sensitivity in both the original and validation cohorts. A further reported finding was that TCR beta sequences accurately predicted the HLA-A and HLA-B alleles for most subjects in the first cohort. When HLA alleles, especially DR and DQ, strongly co-occurred, attributing TCR associations to individual alleles was difficult. In vitro tests confirmed that a few of the cytomegalovirus-associated TCR beta chains recognize cytomegalovirus antigens. A total of fewer than 200 TCR beta chains were listed by the study as associated with cytomegalovirus. About 17 rarely observed V segments, including chromosome 9 orphons, were excluded from the earlier analysis of 550 to 700 of the donors because counts were too low. CMV serostatus was the only immune exposure information available for the cohort. In a later analysis, TCR association rates were found to vary across HLA loci, with the most associated TCRs seen for DRB1 alleles and the fewest for HLA-C alleles. The authors suggested that the approach could potentially be extended to other disease states and immunological phenotypes. A cluster of highly shared sequence variants was judged likely to represent a technical artifact of the sequencing pipeline. Presence/absence analyses assumed roughly uniform sequencing depth across donors, an assumption that may not hold. Only TCR beta chains were sequenced in this cohort, and the absence of alpha or paired-chain data limited detectable features.

Looking up the germline V gene yields CDR1 MNHEY and CDR2 SVGAGI. Including the terminal cysteine and phenylalanine, the CDR3 comprises 14 residues. Only CDR3 DNA remains: 42 bases, in frame from the first base. V was cut back by 6 bases and J by 4 bases, leaving a gap of 15 bases between them. The cohort comprised hundreds of healthy bone marrow donors. At the time of sampling, every cohort member was nominally healthy, though immune exposures that went unrecorded were likely present. The donor was CMV seropositive and belonged to the group of 250 to 300 seropositive cohort members. Each donor provided a peripheral blood sample, and peripheral blood mononuclear cells were used for TCR beta sequencing. Genomic DNA extraction from the blood cell samples was performed with the Qiagen DNeasy Blood Extraction Kit.

What was sequenced was PBMCs. The sequence is built from TRBV6-5 and TRBJ1-1; no confident D gene assignment can be made. This receptor was identified in a woman between 35 and 50 years old in good health and CMV-seropositive. The DNA sequence is as follows: TGTGCCAGCAGGGACTGGAAATTTAGCACTGAAGCTTTCTTT. Translated, it gives CASRDWKFSTEAFF.